This T cell receptor beta chain was sequenced during a study of blood T cell repertoires in COVID-19. For the study at large: Sites in the United States, Italy and Spain provided acute and convalescent COVID-19 samples. Nucleic acid was either cDNA or gDNA, and it came from T cells, B-cell-depleted T cells, or PBMCs.

The authors' processing: Reference gene primer amplification gave estimated nucleated cell counts. Only in-frame clones appear in the TCRdb table, and some are missing; sequencing was by immunoSEQ multiplex PCR. That table supplies the V and J calls and clone size; D and trimming were determined from the DNA. The profile shows under 50,000 clones, approximately 85% of them singletons. V was pared by 2 bases and J by 3 bases, with 4 bases of the junction left unmatched. CDR3 length: 13 residues. Per germline, CDR1 GTSNPN and CDR2 SVGIG (reference sequence). V usage is TRBV30 and J usage is TRBJ2-7, with TRBD1 matching over 7 bases. The specimen sequenced was peripheral blood. The clonotype originates from a human donor in a cohort sampled during active COVID-19. DNA of the CDR3: TGTGCCTGGAGTCCGGGACAGATCTACGAGCAGTACTTC. Protein product: CAWSPGQIYEQYF.